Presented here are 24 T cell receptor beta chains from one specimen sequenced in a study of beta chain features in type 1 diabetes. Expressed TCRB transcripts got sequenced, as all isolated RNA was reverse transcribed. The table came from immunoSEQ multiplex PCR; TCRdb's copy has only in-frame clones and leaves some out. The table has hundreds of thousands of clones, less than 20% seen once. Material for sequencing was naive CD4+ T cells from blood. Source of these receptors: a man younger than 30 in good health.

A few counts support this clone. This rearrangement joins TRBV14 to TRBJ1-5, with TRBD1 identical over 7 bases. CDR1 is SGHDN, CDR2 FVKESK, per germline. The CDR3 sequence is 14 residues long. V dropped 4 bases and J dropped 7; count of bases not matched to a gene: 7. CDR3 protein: CASSRTGRNQPQHF. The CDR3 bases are TGTGCCAGCAGCCGGACAGGTCGTAACCAGCCCCAGCATTTT. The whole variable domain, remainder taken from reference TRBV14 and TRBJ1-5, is EAGVTQFPSHSVIEKGQTVTLRCDPISGHDNLYWYRRVMGKEIKFLLHFVKESKQDESGMPNNRFLAERTGGTYSTLKVQPAELEDSGVYFCASSRTGRNQPQHFGDGTRLSIL.

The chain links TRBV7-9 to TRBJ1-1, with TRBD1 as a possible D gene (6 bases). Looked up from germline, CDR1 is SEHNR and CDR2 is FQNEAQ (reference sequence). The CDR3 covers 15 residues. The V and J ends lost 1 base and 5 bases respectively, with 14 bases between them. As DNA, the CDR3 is TGTGCCAGCAGCTTAGTAGGGGGTAGAGGGACTGAAGCTTTCTTT. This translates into CASSLVGGRGTEAFF.

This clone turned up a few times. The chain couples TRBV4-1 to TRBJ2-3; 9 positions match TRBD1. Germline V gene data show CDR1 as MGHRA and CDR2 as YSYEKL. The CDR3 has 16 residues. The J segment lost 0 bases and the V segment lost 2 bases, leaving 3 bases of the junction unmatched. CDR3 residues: CASSQTGGRSTDTQYF. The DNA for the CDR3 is TGCGCCAGCAGCCAAACAGGGGGCCGAAGCACAGATACGCAGTATTTT.

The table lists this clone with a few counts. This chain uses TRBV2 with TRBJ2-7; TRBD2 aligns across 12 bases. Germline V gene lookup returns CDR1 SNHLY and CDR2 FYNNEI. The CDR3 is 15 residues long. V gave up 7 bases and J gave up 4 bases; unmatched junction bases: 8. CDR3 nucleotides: TGTGCCAGCAAGGGGCTAGCGGGAGGGCCTTACGAGCAGTACTTC. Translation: CASKGLAGGPYEQYF.

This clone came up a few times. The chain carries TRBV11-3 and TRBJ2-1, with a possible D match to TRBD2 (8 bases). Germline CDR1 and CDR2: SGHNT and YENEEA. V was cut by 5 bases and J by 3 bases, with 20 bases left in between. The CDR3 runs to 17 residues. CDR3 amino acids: CASSPGGSGASYNEQFF. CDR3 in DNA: TGTGCCAGCAGCCCAGGGGGTAGCGGGGCTAGCTACAATGAGCAGTTCTTC. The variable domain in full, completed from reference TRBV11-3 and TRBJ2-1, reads EAGVVQSPRYKIIEKKQPVAFWCNPISGHNTLYWYLQNLGQGPELLIRYENEEAVDDSQLPKDRFSAERLKGVDSTLKIQPAELGDSAVYLCASSPGGSGASYNEQFFGPGTRLTVL.

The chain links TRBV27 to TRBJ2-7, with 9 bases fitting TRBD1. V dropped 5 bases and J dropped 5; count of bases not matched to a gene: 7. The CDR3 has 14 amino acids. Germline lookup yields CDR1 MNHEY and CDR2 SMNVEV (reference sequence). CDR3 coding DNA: TGTGCCAGCAGTCGGGACAGGGCGGGCGACGAGCAGTACTTC. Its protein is CASSRDRAGDEQYF.

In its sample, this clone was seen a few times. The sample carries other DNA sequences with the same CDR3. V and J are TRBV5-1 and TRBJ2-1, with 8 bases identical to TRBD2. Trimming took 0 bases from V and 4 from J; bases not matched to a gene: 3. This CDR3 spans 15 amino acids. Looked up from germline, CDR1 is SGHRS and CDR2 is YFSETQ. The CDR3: CASSLELAGYNEQFF. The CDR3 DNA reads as TGCGCCAGCAGCTTGGAGTTAGCGGGGTACAATGAGCAGTTCTTC.

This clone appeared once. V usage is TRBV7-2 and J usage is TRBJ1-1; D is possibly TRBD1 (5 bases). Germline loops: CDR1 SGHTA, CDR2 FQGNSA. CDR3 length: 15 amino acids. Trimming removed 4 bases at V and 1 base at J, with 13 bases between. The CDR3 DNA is TGTGCCAGCAGCTCAGGGAGGGCGCAGAACACTGAAGCTTTCTTT. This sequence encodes CASSSGRAQNTEAFF.

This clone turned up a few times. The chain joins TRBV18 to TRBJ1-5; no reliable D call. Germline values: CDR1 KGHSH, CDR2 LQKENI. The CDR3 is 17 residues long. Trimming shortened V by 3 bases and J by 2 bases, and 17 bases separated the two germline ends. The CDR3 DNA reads TGTGCCAGCTCACCTAACCGGTTGAGTGGTGGCAATCAGCCCCAGCATTTT. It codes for CASSPNRLSGGNQPQHF.

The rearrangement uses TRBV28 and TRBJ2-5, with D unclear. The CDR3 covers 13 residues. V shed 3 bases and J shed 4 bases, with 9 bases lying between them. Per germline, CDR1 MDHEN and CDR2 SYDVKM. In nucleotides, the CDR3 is TGTGCCAGCAGTTTCTTGTTCCCAGAGACCCAGTACTTC. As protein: CASSFLFPETQYF.

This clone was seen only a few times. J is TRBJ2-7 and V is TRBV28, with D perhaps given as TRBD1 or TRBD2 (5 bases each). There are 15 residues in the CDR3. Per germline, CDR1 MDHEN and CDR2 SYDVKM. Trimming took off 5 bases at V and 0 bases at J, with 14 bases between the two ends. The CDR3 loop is CASSPPRDDSYEQYF. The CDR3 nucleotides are TGTGCCAGCAGTCCACCCCGGGACGACTCCTACGAGCAGTACTTC.

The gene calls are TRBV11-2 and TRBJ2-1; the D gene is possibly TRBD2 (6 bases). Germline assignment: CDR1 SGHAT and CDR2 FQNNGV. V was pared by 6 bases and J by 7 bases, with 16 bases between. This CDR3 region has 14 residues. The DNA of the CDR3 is TGTGCCAGCAGGACTGGCGCTGGGAGGAATGAGCAGTTCTTC. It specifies CASRTGAGRNEQFF.

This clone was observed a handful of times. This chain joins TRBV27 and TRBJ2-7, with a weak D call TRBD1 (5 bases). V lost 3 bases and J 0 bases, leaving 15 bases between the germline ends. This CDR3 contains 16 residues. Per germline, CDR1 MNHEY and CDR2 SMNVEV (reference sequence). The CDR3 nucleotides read TGTGCCAGCAGTTTCGGACACCCCATTAGCTCCTACGAGCAGTACTTC. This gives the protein CASSFGHPISSYEQYF.

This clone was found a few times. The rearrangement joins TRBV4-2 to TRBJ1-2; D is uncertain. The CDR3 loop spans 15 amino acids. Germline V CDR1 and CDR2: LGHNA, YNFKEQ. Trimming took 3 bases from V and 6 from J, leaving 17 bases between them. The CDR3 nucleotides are TGTGCCAGCAGCCACCCCACGGTAGAAGGTAATGGCTACACCTTC. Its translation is CASSHPTVEGNGYTF.

CDR3 sequence: CASSYSRGKGRHEQFF. The CDR3 DNA is TGTGCCAGCAGTTACTCGAGAGGCAAAGGGAGGCATGAGCAGTTCTTC. This chain joins TRBV6-6 and TRBJ2-1, with D tentatively TRBD2 (6 bases). Germline CDR1 MNHNY, CDR2 SVGAGI (reference sequence). CDR3 length equals 16 residues. Trimming removed 0 bases at V and 8 bases at J, with 17 bases between.

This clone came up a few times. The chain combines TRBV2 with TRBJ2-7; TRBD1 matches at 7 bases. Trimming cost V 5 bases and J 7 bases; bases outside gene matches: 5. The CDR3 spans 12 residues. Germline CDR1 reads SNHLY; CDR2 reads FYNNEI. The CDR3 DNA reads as TGTGCCAGCAGTTACAGGGGAAGTGAGCAGTACTTC. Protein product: CASSYRGSEQYF.

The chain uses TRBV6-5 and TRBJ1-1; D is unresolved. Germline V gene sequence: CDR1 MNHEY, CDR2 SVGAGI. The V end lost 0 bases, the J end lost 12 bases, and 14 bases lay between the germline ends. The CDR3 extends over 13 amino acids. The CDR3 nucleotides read TGTGCCAGCAGTTACTCCACGCGTGAAGCTTCTTTCTTT. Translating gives CASSYSTREASFF.

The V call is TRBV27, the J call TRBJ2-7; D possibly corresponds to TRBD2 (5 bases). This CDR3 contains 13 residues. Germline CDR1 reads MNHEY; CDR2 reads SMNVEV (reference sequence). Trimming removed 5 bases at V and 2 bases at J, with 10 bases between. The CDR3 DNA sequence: TGTGCCAGCAGTCGCTGGAGGACCTACGAGCAGTACTTC. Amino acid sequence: CASSRWRTYEQYF.

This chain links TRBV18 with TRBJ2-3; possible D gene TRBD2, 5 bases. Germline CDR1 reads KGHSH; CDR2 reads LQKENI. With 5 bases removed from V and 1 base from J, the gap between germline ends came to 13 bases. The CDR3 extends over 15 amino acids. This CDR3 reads CASSSGVLRTDTQYF. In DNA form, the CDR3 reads TGTGCCAGCTCATCCGGGGTCTTACGCACAGATACGCAGTATTTT.

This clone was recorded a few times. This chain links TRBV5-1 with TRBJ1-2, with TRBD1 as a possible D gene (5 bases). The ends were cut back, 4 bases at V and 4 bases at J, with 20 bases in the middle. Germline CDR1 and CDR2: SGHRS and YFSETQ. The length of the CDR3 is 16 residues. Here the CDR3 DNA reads TGCGCCAGCAGCCCAGCCCGGTGGCAGGGCGGCTATGGCTACACCTTC. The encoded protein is CASSPARWQGGYGYTF.

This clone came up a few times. The CDR3: CASSFGGRGNYGYTF. CDR3 DNA sequence: TGTGCCAGCAGCTTTGGGGGTAGAGGTAACTATGGCTACACCTTC. The V gene is TRBV5-4, the J gene TRBJ1-2; tentative D call: TRBD1 (5 bases). Deletions cut 2 bases from V and 1 base from J, with 12 bases between. The germline CDR1 and CDR2 sequences are SGHNT and YYREEE (reference sequence). The CDR3 extends over 15 amino acids.

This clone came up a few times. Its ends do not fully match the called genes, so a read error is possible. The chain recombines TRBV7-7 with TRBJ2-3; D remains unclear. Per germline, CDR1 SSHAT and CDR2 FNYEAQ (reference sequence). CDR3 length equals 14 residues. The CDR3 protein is CASSRQGSTDTQYF. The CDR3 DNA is TGTGCTAGCAGCCGCCAAGGGTCCACAGATACGCAGTATTTT. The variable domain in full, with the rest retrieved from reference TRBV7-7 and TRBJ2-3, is GAGVSQSPRYKVTKRGQDVTLRCDPISSHATLYWYQQALGQGPEFLTYFNYEAQPDKSGLPSDRFSAERPEGSISTLTIQRTEQRDSAMYRCASSRQGSTDTQYFGPGTRLTVL.

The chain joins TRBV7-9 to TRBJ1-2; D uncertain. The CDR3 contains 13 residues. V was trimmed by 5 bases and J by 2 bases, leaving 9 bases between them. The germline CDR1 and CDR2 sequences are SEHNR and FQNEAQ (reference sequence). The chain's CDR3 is CASSTGANYGYTF. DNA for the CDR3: TGTGCCAGCAGCACGGGAGCGAACTATGGCTACACCTTC.

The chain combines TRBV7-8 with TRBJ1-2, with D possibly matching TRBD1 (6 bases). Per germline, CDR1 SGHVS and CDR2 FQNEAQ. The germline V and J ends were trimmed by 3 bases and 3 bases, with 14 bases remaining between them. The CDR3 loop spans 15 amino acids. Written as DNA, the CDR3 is TGTGCCAGCAGCTTCACCCTAGACAGGCACTATGGCTACACCTTC. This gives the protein CASSFTLDRHYGYTF.